This T cell receptor beta chain was captured by sequencing in a study of CD8 T cells in ankylosing spondylitis. General study findings and limits: Typical of ankylosing spondylitis blood, it appeared, was a TCR beta motif of eight highly homologous variants. Disease-linked clones, CD8+, were relatively rare in peripheral blood. Significantly higher representation of disease-linked clones was reported for matched ankylosing spondylitis synovial fluid.

This clonotype has a count of ten or more. Its specificity is not known. Germline lookup yields CDR1 SGHDT and CDR2 YYEEEE. The CDR3 extends over 11 amino acids. Between the trimmed V and J ends, which lost 0 bases and 4 bases, there was a span of 2 bases. Quantitative 5'-RACE with molecular barcodes produced the TCR beta libraries. Each CDR3 protein is one row after TCRdb ran MiXCR on the 5' RACE reads. The profile shows over 30,000 distinct CDR3 sequences, about 10% of them singletons. The chain links TRBV5-6 to TRBJ2-7; D ambiguous. Sequencing was performed on synovial fluid, either unsorted or a sorted T cell fraction (not recorded which). The TCR sequence derives from a male donor with ankylosing spondylitis. The CDR3: CASSLAYEQYF. In nucleotides, the CDR3 is TGTGCCAGCAGCTTGGCATACGAGCAGTACTTC.